This T cell receptor beta chain comes out of a study of blood T cell repertoires in COVID-19. The overall study: PBMCs, B-cell-depleted T cells, or T cells provided the cDNA or gDNA that made up the material.

This CDR3 comprises 14 residues. Per germline, CDR1 LNHDA and CDR2 SQIVND (reference sequence). V was cut by 3 bases and J by 4 bases, with 12 bases left in between. In the study's own analysis: The assay estimated nucleated cells by amplifying reference gene primers. The protocol was immunoSEQ multiplex PCR, while the TCRdb copy is restricted to in-frame clones and leaves out a portion. The V and J calls and the clone size are those of that table, but D and trimming were determined from the DNA. The sample lists roughly 80,000 clones; around 80% were seen once. The chain joins TRBV19 to TRBJ1-1; D remains ambiguous. This clonotype was sampled from a human donor in a cohort sampled during active COVID-19. The material sequenced was peripheral blood. CDR3 residues: CASSIAGRGTEAFF. CDR3 nucleotides: TGTGCCAGTAGTATTGCGGGGAGAGGCACTGAAGCTTTCTTT.